The next 14 T cell receptor beta chains were all read from a single sample in a study of blood T cell repertoires in COVID-19. Assay used: immunoSEQ multiplex PCR; TCRdb lists only in-frame clones, some missing. The sample has 400,000 to 450,000 clones, approximately 90% seen once; the top ten hold 10% to 15%. The sequencing sample was made of peripheral blood. The receptors were sampled from a woman aged 45-60 years with COVID-19, enrolled during active disease.

On this clone: The same CDR3 also results from other DNA sequences found in this sample. V usage is TRBV9 and J usage is TRBJ2-7, with TRBD2 matching 8 bases. Germline CDR1 is SGDLS and CDR2 is YYNGEE. This CDR3 comprises 15 residues. J gave up 1 base and V 0 bases, and 3 bases lay outside the gene matches. CDR3 coding DNA: TGTGCCAGCAGCGTAGCGAGCGGGGGATCCTACGAGCAGTACTTC. Translation gives CASSVASGGSYEQYF.

The chain joins TRBV19 to TRBJ2-5; D not certain. CDR1 is LNHDA, CDR2 SQIVND, per germline (reference sequence). The germline V and J ends were trimmed by 3 bases and 0 bases, with 5 bases remaining between them. The CDR3 spans 13 residues. CDR3 residues: CASSMGNQETQYF. The CDR3 DNA is TGTGCCAGTAGTATGGGCAACCAAGAGACCCAGTACTTC. Full variable domain (outside the CDR3, taken from reference TRBV19 and TRBJ2-5): DGGITQSPKYLFRKEGQNVTLSCEQNLNHDAMYWYRQDPGQGLRLIYYSQIVNDFQKGDIAEGYSVSREKKESFPLTVTSAQKNPTAFYLCASSMGNQETQYFGPGTRLLVL.

This chain joins TRBV19 and TRBJ1-2; TRBD1 agrees at 7 bases. The CDR3 length is 12 residues. Germline V CDR1 and CDR2: LNHDA, SQIVND (reference sequence). V shed 8 bases, J shed 9 bases, and the junction held 9 bases outside the gene matches. The CDR3 DNA reads as TGTGCCAGTGCGGACAGGCTATTACGCTACACCTTC. Its protein product is CASADRLLRYTF.

This chain joins TRBV7-9 and TRBJ1-5, with a weak D call TRBD1 (6 bases). CDR3 length: 16 residues. CDR1 SEHNR and CDR2 FQNEAQ come from the germline V gene (reference sequence). With 1 base removed from V and 4 bases from J, the gap between germline ends came to 14 bases. The CDR3 region has the DNA TGTGCCAGCAGCTTAGTAGGGGCTACAGGGAATCAGCCCCAGCATTTT. Its protein is CASSLVGATGNQPQHF.

Only one count was recorded for this clone. J is TRBJ2-3 and V is TRBV12-3 or TRBV12-4; D not certain. This CDR3 is 13 amino acids long. V gave up 5 bases and J gave up 4 bases, with 10 bases separating them. The chain's CDR3 is CASSNGWPDTQYF. CDR3 sequence (DNA): TGTGCCAGCAGTAACGGGTGGCCAGATACGCAGTATTTT.

The J gene is TRBJ2-6, the V gene TRBV5-1, with a weak D call TRBD1 (5 bases). V dropped 5 bases and J dropped 2 bases, with 20 bases sitting between them. Germline V gene sequence: CDR1 SGHRS, CDR2 YFSETQ. The CDR3 has 18 residues. CDR3 sequence reads: CASSFGLRRAPGANVLTF. The CDR3 nucleotides read TGCGCCAGCAGTTTCGGTCTTCGCAGGGCCCCTGGGGCCAACGTCCTGACTTTC.

V and J are TRBV18 and TRBJ2-7, with D perhaps TRBD2 (6 bases). The V end was cut by 3 bases, the J end by 4 bases, with 16 bases between. This CDR3 comprises 15 residues. Germline V gene lookup returns CDR1 KGHSH and CDR2 LQKENI. CDR3 DNA sequence: TGTGCCAGCTCACCCCTGGGGGGAGAGCTATACGAGCAGTACTTC. This codes for CASSPLGGELYEQYF.

J is TRBJ2-1 and V is TRBV11-2; 10 bases line up with TRBD2. The CDR3 extends over 16 amino acids. Germline-derived CDR1 and CDR2 are SGHAT and FQNNGV. V dropped 5 bases and J dropped 6; count of bases not matched to a gene: 10. The CDR3 region has the DNA TGTGCCAGCAGCACCCAGACTAGCGGGTGGGGCAATGAGCAGTTCTTC. Residues: CASSTQTSGWGNEQFF.

This chain links TRBV6-5 with TRBJ2-7, with 10 bases lining up with TRBD1. J gave up 2 bases and V 6 bases, and 1 base lay outside the gene matches. Germline CDR1 MNHEY, CDR2 SVGAGI. The CDR3 spans 13 residues. DNA of the CDR3: TGTGCCAGCAGGACAGGGGGCCCCTACGAGCAGTACTTC. This encodes CASRTGGPYEQYF.

The chain has TRBV7-9 and TRBJ1-5; D gene ambiguous. Trimming took 3 bases from V and 4 from J, leaving 4 bases between them. The length of the CDR3 is 12 residues. Germline values: CDR1 SEHNR, CDR2 FQNEAQ (reference sequence). CDR3 protein: CASSLTNQPQHF. CDR3 DNA sequence: TGTGCCAGCAGCTTGACTAATCAGCCCCAGCATTTT.

This chain joins TRBV2 and TRBJ2-1; TRBD2 might be the D (6 bases). The V gene's germline CDR1 is SNHLY and CDR2 FYNNEI. The CDR3 totals 13 residues. Trimming pared 5 bases from V and 8 bases from J, leaving 13 bases between. Written as DNA, the CDR3 is TGTGCCAGCAGTCGTCAAGGGGAGGATGAGCAGTTCTTC. It translates to CASSRQGEDEQFF.

The J gene is TRBJ1-2, the V gene TRBV4-2; 8 nucleotides line up with TRBD1. V was clipped by 3 bases and J by 8 bases; unmatched bases: 5. The CDR3 contains 13 residues. Per the germline V gene, CDR1 is LGHNA and CDR2 is YNFKEQ. This CDR3 reads CASSHPTGVGYTF. In DNA form, the CDR3 reads TGTGCCAGCAGCCATCCGACAGGGGTAGGCTACACCTTC.

The chain links TRBV6-5 to TRBJ1-1; the match to TRBD1 covers 10 bases. V dropped 4 bases and J dropped 5; count of bases not matched to a gene: 4. The germline gives CDR1 MNHEY, CDR2 SVGAGI. The CDR3 has 14 residues. This chain's CDR3 is CASSWDRGHTEAFF. The CDR3 region has the DNA TGTGCCAGCAGTTGGGACAGGGGACATACTGAAGCTTTCTTT.

V usage is TRBV6-1 and J usage is TRBJ1-2, with 11 bases matching TRBD1. With 3 bases clipped from V and 8 bases from J, the junction kept 8 bases outside the gene matches. Germline values: CDR1 MNHNS, CDR2 SASEGT. The CDR3 length is 15 residues. The CDR3 DNA reads as TGTGCCAGCAGTGAGGACAGGGGGCGAGATGGGGGCTACACCTTC. It codes for CASSEDRGRDGGYTF.